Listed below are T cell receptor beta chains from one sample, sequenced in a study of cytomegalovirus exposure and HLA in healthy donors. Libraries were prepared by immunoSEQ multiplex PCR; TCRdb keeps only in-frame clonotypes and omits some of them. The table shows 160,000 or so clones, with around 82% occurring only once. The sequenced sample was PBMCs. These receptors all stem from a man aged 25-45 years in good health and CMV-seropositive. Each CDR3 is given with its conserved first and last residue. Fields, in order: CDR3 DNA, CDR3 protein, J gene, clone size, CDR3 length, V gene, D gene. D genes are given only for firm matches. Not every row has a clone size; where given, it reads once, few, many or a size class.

CDR3nt: TGTGCCACCGAGGCAGCTAACACCGGGGAGCTGTTTTTT; CDR3aa: CATEAANTGELFF; j_gene: TRBJ2-2; abundance: -; len: 13; v_gene: TRBV7-6; d_gene: -
CDR3nt: TGTGCCAGCTCATCACCTTTTCGGGGGGCCAACGTCCTGACTTTC; CDR3aa: CASSSPFRGANVLTF; j_gene: TRBJ2-6; abundance: -; len: 15; v_gene: TRBV18; d_gene: -
CDR3nt: TGTGCCAGTAGGACACAGGGGATGAACACTGAAGCTTTCTTT; CDR3aa: CASRTQGMNTEAFF; j_gene: TRBJ1-1; abundance: -; len: 14; v_gene: TRBV19; d_gene: TRBD1
CDR3nt: TGTGCCAGCAGCTTACAGGATTTAGACACCATATATTTT; CDR3aa: CASSLQDLDTIYF; j_gene: TRBJ1-3; abundance: -; len: 13; v_gene: TRBV11-2; d_gene: -
CDR3nt: TGTGCCTGGGGGGGACAGGTGGCCTACAATGAGCAGTTCTTC; CDR3aa: CAWGGQVAYNEQFF; j_gene: TRBJ2-1; abundance: once; len: 14; v_gene: TRBV30; d_gene: TRBD1
CDR3nt: TGTGCCAGCGACAGTAACTCTGGGGCCAACGTCCTGACTTTC; CDR3aa: CASDSNSGANVLTF; j_gene: TRBJ2-6; abundance: -; len: 14; v_gene: TRBV6-1; d_gene: -
CDR3nt: TGTGCCACCTCCCGGGACAGGGGGGAAAAACTGTTTTTT; CDR3aa: CATSRDRGEKLFF; j_gene: TRBJ1-4; abundance: -; len: 13; v_gene: TRBV19; d_gene: TRBD1
CDR3nt: TGTGCCAGCAGCTTAGGAGCGGGGTCTTCGGAGACCCAGTACTTC; CDR3aa: CASSLGAGSSETQYF; j_gene: TRBJ2-5; abundance: -; len: 15; v_gene: TRBV11-3; d_gene: TRBD2
CDR3nt: TGTGCCAGCATATCAGGACAGGGAGGCAATGAGCAGTTCTTC; CDR3aa: CASISGQGGNEQFF; j_gene: TRBJ2-1; abundance: -; len: 14; v_gene: TRBV6-5; d_gene: TRBD1
CDR3nt: TGTGCCAGCAGTCGGGGGACGGCCGCTAACTATGGCTACACCTTC; CDR3aa: CASSRGTAANYGYTF; j_gene: TRBJ1-2; abundance: -; len: 15; v_gene: TRBV7-9; d_gene: -
CDR3nt: TGTGCCAGTAGTCTGGCAGGGGGCCACAATGAGCAGTTCTTC; CDR3aa: CASSLAGGHNEQFF; j_gene: TRBJ2-1; abundance: -; len: 14; v_gene: TRBV19; d_gene: TRBD1
CDR3nt: TGCGCCAGCAGCCAAAGATCCGTGCTTCCAGTGGGGCTGCTTGAAGCTTTCTTT; CDR3aa: CASSQRSVLPVGLLEAFF; j_gene: TRBJ1-1; abundance: -; len: 18; v_gene: TRBV4-1; d_gene: -
CDR3nt: TGTGCCAGCAGCTTGGCCGAAGGGGGCCGAGAGACCCAGTACTTC; CDR3aa: CASSLAEGGRETQYF; j_gene: TRBJ2-5; abundance: -; len: 15; v_gene: TRBV5-4; d_gene: TRBD1
CDR3nt: TGCAGCGTTTCCCGACAGGGCCAGTACTTC; CDR3aa: CSVSRQGQYF; j_gene: TRBJ2-5; abundance: few; len: 10; v_gene: TRBV29-1; d_gene: TRBD1
CDR3nt: TGTGCCAGCAGGATCCGGGACTTGAGTGTGGATGAGCAGTTCTTC; CDR3aa: CASRIRDLSVDEQFF; j_gene: TRBJ2-1; abundance: -; len: 15; v_gene: TRBV7-8; d_gene: -
CDR3nt: TGTGCCAGCAGCGTTTCGGGGACCGGGGAGCTGTTTTTT; CDR3aa: CASSVSGTGELFF; j_gene: TRBJ2-2; abundance: -; len: 13; v_gene: TRBV11-2; d_gene: -
CDR3nt: TGTGCCTGGAGTGAAGACAGGAACTATGGCTACACCTTC; CDR3aa: CAWSEDRNYGYTF; j_gene: TRBJ1-2; abundance: -; len: 13; v_gene: TRBV30; d_gene: -
CDR3nt: TGTGCCAGCGGCCCCAGGGGGTCCTACGAGCAGTACTTC; CDR3aa: CASGPRGSYEQYF; j_gene: TRBJ2-7; abundance: few; len: 13; v_gene: TRBV28; d_gene: TRBD1
CDR3nt: TGTGCCAGCACCTCAAACGGGGGACGGGAGCCCTATGGCTACACCTTC; CDR3aa: CASTSNGGREPYGYTF; j_gene: TRBJ1-2; abundance: -; len: 16; v_gene: TRBV7-8; d_gene: -
CDR3nt: TGTGCCATCAGTGGCGGGACCTCCTACGAGCAGTACTTC; CDR3aa: CAISGGTSYEQYF; j_gene: TRBJ2-7; abundance: -; len: 13; v_gene: TRBV10-3; d_gene: -
CDR3nt: TGTGCCAGCAGCGTAGACGGCGGAGACTACAATGAGCAGTTCTTC; CDR3aa: CASSVDGGDYNEQFF; j_gene: TRBJ2-1; abundance: -; len: 15; v_gene: TRBV9; d_gene: -
CDR3nt: TGTGCCAGCAGCGACCGATTTGGGGGGGGCCTAGGTGAAAAACTGTTTTTT; CDR3aa: CASSDRFGGGLGEKLFF; j_gene: TRBJ1-4; abundance: -; len: 17; v_gene: TRBV2; d_gene: -
CDR3nt: TGTGCCAGCAGTTTACCCTTAGCGGGAAGCGTATCCTACGAGCAGTACTTC; CDR3aa: CASSLPLAGSVSYEQYF; j_gene: TRBJ2-7; abundance: once; len: 17; v_gene: TRBV28; d_gene: TRBD2
CDR3nt: TGTGCCAGTAGTATCCTTCCAGGGATCAATCAGCCCCAGCATTTT; CDR3aa: CASSILPGINQPQHF; j_gene: TRBJ1-5; abundance: -; len: 15; v_gene: TRBV19; d_gene: -
CDR3nt: TGTGCCAGCAGTGATTGGGACTTGCAGTATTTT; CDR3aa: CASSDWDLQYF; j_gene: TRBJ2-3; abundance: -; len: 11; v_gene: TRBV2; d_gene: -
CDR3nt: TGTGCCAGCAGCTTGGCGACAGGCGATGGCTATGGCTACACCTTC; CDR3aa: CASSLATGDGYGYTF; j_gene: TRBJ1-2; abundance: -; len: 15; v_gene: TRBV5-4; d_gene: -
CDR3nt: TGTGCCAGCAGGGGGGGGGACAGGTGGAACACTGAAGCTTTCTTT; CDR3aa: CASRGGDRWNTEAFF; j_gene: TRBJ1-1; abundance: once; len: 15; v_gene: TRBV28; d_gene: TRBD1
CDR3nt: TGTGCCAGCAGCCACCCCGATAATGAGGGCTACACCTTC; CDR3aa: CASSHPDNEGYTF; j_gene: TRBJ1-2; abundance: -; len: 13; v_gene: TRBV5-4; d_gene: -
CDR3nt: TGTGCCAGCAGCACTCCCCGCGTCGGGCGGGGCTACAATGAGCAGTTCTTC; CDR3aa: CASSTPRVGRGYNEQFF; j_gene: TRBJ2-1; abundance: -; len: 17; v_gene: TRBV9; d_gene: -
CDR3nt: TGTGCCAGCAGTGAGCGCATTTTGTCGGAGAATCAGCCCCAGCATTTT; CDR3aa: CASSERILSENQPQHF; j_gene: TRBJ1-5; abundance: -; len: 16; v_gene: TRBV6-1; d_gene: -
CDR3nt: TGTGCCAGCAGCTCGGGACTAGCCACCTACGAGCAGTACTTC; CDR3aa: CASSSGLATYEQYF; j_gene: TRBJ2-7; abundance: once; len: 14; v_gene: TRBV7-9; d_gene: TRBD2
CDR3nt: TGTGCCAGCAGTCACAGGGGAACTGAAGCTTTCTTT; CDR3aa: CASSHRGTEAFF; j_gene: TRBJ1-1; abundance: -; len: 12; v_gene: TRBV6-6; d_gene: TRBD1
CDR3nt: TGTGCCAGCGGTACGGGGGTGTACACCGGGGAGCTGTTTTTT; CDR3aa: CASGTGVYTGELFF; j_gene: TRBJ2-2; abundance: -; len: 14; v_gene: TRBV28; d_gene: -
CDR3nt: TGCAGCGTTGAGCCGGGGCTGGGACAGTTTAATAACTATGGCTACACCTTC; CDR3aa: CSVEPGLGQFNNYGYTF; j_gene: TRBJ1-2; abundance: -; len: 17; v_gene: TRBV29-1; d_gene: TRBD1
CDR3nt: TGTGCCAGCAGTGGGCCGGGGACTAGCGGGAGAACGGGTGAGCAGTTCTTC; CDR3aa: CASSGPGTSGRTGEQFF; j_gene: TRBJ2-1; abundance: once; len: 17; v_gene: TRBV28; d_gene: TRBD2
CDR3nt: TGTGCCAGCAGCTCCCCAGGGGCATCGAACACTGAAGCTTTCTTT; CDR3aa: CASSSPGASNTEAFF; j_gene: TRBJ1-1; abundance: -; len: 15; v_gene: TRBV7-9; d_gene: -
CDR3nt: TGCGCCAGCAGCCTAACAGGGGTGACCGGGGAGCTGTTTTTT; CDR3aa: CASSLTGVTGELFF; j_gene: TRBJ2-2; abundance: -; len: 14; v_gene: TRBV5-1; d_gene: TRBD1
CDR3nt: TGTGCCAGCAGTTTGCCCGACAGAAATCAGCCCCAGCATTTT; CDR3aa: CASSLPDRNQPQHF; j_gene: TRBJ1-5; abundance: -; len: 14; v_gene: TRBV28; d_gene: -